A few counts support the clone carrying this T cell receptor (beta chain). Its cognate antigen is unknown. This entry is derived from a study of blood T cells in healthy people across ages. Germline CDR1 and CDR2: MNHEY and SMNVEV (reference sequence). Trimming at V came to 5 bases and at J to 5 bases, leaving 10 bases not matched to a gene. This CDR3 is 15 amino acids long. Sample-barcoded 5' priming and a J-beta primer mix drove a second PCR of about 6 to 12 cycles. TCRdb itself ran the 5' RACE reads through MiXCR, one entry per CDR3 protein. The sample has about 730,000 distinct CDR3 sequences, more than 40% seen once; the top ten hold more than 20%. Overall study results and limits: One million T cells yielded diversity estimates that were considered underestimates.

J is TRBJ1-1 and V is TRBV27; 8 bases are shared with TRBD1. This receptor was obtained from a woman aged 55-69 years in good health. The sequenced sample consisted of blood. DNA of the CDR3: TGTGCCAGCAGTCTCCAGGGGGCAAAGAGTACTGAAGCTTTCTTT. Translation: CASSLQGAKSTEAFF.